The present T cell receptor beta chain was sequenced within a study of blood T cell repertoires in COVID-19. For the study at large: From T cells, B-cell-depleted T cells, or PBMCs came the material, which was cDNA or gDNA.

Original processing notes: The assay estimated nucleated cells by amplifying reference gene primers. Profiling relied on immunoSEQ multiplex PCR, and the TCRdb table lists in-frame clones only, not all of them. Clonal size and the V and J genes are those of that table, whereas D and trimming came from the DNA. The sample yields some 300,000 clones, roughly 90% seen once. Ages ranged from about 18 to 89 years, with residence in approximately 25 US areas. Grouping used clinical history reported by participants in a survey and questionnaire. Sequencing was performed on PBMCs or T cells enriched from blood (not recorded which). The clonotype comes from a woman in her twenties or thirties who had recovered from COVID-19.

CDR3 region: CASSLRGDYGYTF. The CDR3 DNA reads TGCGCCAGCAGCCTCCGGGGGGACTATGGCTACACCTTC. The rearrangement joins TRBV5-1 to TRBJ1-2; D is possibly TRBD1 (5 bases). Trimming took 4 bases from V and 3 from J, leaving 10 bases between them. CDR3 length: 13 residues. Per germline, CDR1 SGHRS and CDR2 YFSETQ.